The 17 T cell receptor beta chains below come from one sample, sequenced in a study of naive and memory T cell subsets (dated by TCRdb to 2017 to 2019). Receptor libraries were prepared by UMI-ligation and nested PCR. TCRdb names Illumina MiSeq as the instrument used. The beta constant-region primer was an equimolar mix of two oligonucleotides covering both TRBC1 and TRBC2. Four rounds of PCR, combining the SP2 primer with nested alpha and beta constant-region primers, were used to amplify the ligated cDNA. TCRdb cleaned the public reads at Q25 with fastp, built clones with MiXCR and kept in-frame beta chains. Duplicate CDR3 protein sequences are folded into a single record with the most common DNA and genes. This sample gives 120,000 or so distinct CDR3 sequences in total; roughly 36% of them show up just once. The ten largest clones take up approximately 0.87% of the sample. Sequences were obtained from central memory CD4+ T cells from blood. The sample's cell subset or site, from its label and the paper: central memory, CD45RA- CD27+. These receptors were collected from a human donor in good health.

This clonotype appeared a few times. V is TRBV5-5 and J is TRBJ2-1; 7 nucleotides line up with TRBD2. CDR3 length equals 14 residues. Germline lookup yields CDR1 SGHKS and CDR2 YYEKEE (reference sequence). Trimming took 0 bases from V and 5 from J; bases not matched to a gene: 2. In DNA form, the CDR3 reads TGTGCCAGCAGCTTGGGGCTAGCGGACAATGAGCAGTTCTTC. Its translation: CASSLGLADNEQFF.

The chain carries TRBV29-1 and TRBJ2-1, with no clear D. V gave up 2 bases and J gave up 6 bases, with 8 bases separating them. Per the germline V gene, CDR1 is SQVTM and CDR2 is ANQGSEA. This CDR3 contains 12 residues. The CDR3 is CSVETGSNEQFF. CDR3 DNA sequence: TGCAGCGTTGAAACGGGCTCCAATGAGCAGTTCTTC.

This clonotype was found once. The chain has TRBV29-1 and TRBJ2-2, with D perhaps matching TRBD2 (5 bases). The V and J ends lost 1 base and 5 bases respectively, with 11 bases between them. This CDR3 has 14 residues. Germline V lookup: CDR1 SQVTM, CDR2 ANQGSEA. The CDR3 DNA reads TGCAGCGTTGAAGTACTAGGGCCAACCGGGGAGCTGTTTTTT. Protein product: CSVEVLGPTGELFF.

The chain links TRBV6-1 to TRBJ1-1; 10 bases map to TRBD1. CDR1 is MNHNS and CDR2 is SASEGT in the germline V gene. This CDR3 contains 16 residues. J gave up 3 bases and V 4 bases, and 8 bases lay outside the gene matches. CDR3 DNA sequence: TGTGCCAGCAGTGTTCGGACAGGGGGATTTGACACTGAAGCTTTCTTT. It specifies CASSVRTGGFDTEAFF.

The chain combines TRBV7-2 with TRBJ2-3; 7 nucleotides line up with TRBD2. Germline loops: CDR1 SGHTA, CDR2 FQGNSA. The CDR3 totals 16 residues. Trimming cost V 1 base and J 5 bases; bases outside gene matches: 9. The CDR3 sequence is CASSLVAGVGGDTQYF. The CDR3 nucleotides are TGTGCCAGCAGCTTAGTGGCGGGAGTCGGCGGAGATACGCAGTATTTT.

In nucleotides, the CDR3 is TGTGCCAGCAGTTTACACAGTGGAAGCACAGATACGCAGTATTTT. It translates to CASSLHSGSTDTQYF. V is TRBV12-3 or TRBV12-4 and J is TRBJ2-3, with unresolved D. The CDR3 totals 15 residues. The V and J ends lost 2 bases and 0 bases respectively, with 9 bases between them.

This clonotype was recorded at least ten times. The J gene is TRBJ2-5, the V gene TRBV29-1, with D hard to call. V dropped 0 bases and J dropped 1 base, with 9 bases sitting between them. The CDR3 covers 14 residues. The germline V gene encodes CDR1 SQVTM and CDR2 ANQGSEA. The chain's CDR3 is CSVEDGRIQETQYF. In nucleotides, the CDR3 is TGCAGCGTTGAAGACGGACGGATCCAAGAGACCCAGTACTTC.

CDR3 sequence (DNA): TGTGCCAGCAGGGGGGTGCGGGGACCAAGATCTAGCACAGATACGCAGTATTTT. Translating it yields CASRGVRGPRSSTDTQYF. The gene calls are TRBV6-2 or TRBV6-3 and TRBJ2-3; D might be TRBD2 (6 bases). Trimming shortened V by 6 bases and J by 0 bases, and 22 bases separated the two germline ends. Germline V gene data show CDR1 as MNHEY and CDR2 as SVGEGT. The CDR3 consists of 18 residues.

J is TRBJ1-1 and V is TRBV20-1; TRBD1 might be the D (6 bases). CDR1 is DFQATT and CDR2 is SNEGSKA in the germline V gene (reference sequence). This CDR3 region has 15 residues. V lost 1 base, J lost 1 base, and 13 bases lay in between. CDR3 in DNA: TGCAGTGCTAGAGTTCCGGGGGCGCCGAACACTGAAGCTTTCTTT. It codes for CSARVPGAPNTEAFF.

This clonotype was found a few times. The V call is TRBV18, the J call TRBJ1-1; tentative D call: TRBD1 (5 bases). The germline V and J ends were trimmed by 0 bases and 1 base, with 15 bases remaining between them. Germline loops: CDR1 KGHSH, CDR2 LQKENI. This CDR3 spans 17 amino acids. The CDR3 is CASSPPGLAGRNTEAFF. CDR3 in DNA: TGTGCCAGCTCACCACCTGGATTGGCAGGGCGGAACACTGAAGCTTTCTTT.

Points on this clonotype: This may stem from a read error, because a much larger clone lies one nucleotide away. A read error is likely, as this CDR3 ends without the conserved phenylalanine or tryptophan. This chain joins TRBV7-2 and TRBJ2-7; D might be TRBD2 (5 bases). Trimming took off 5 bases at V and 1 base at J, with 21 bases between the two ends. Germline values: CDR1 SGHTA, CDR2 FQGNSA. The CDR3 is 17 amino acids. DNA for the CDR3: TGTGCCAGCAGCCCCGGAACCTTCCGGACTGGTTCCTACGAGCAGTACCTC. Its translation is CASSPGTFRTGSYEQYL.

The chain links TRBV14 to TRBJ1-6; D unclear. CDR1 is SGHDN, CDR2 FVKESK, per germline. This CDR3 has 12 amino acids. Trimming pared 8 bases from V and 7 bases from J, leaving 9 bases between. Written as DNA, the CDR3 is TGTGCCAGCGGAAGGGCAAATTCACCCCTCCACTTT. This encodes CASGRANSPLHF.

This clonotype was counted between two and nine times. The chain joins TRBV29-1 to TRBJ1-5; 7 nucleotides line up with TRBD1. Trimming cost V 6 bases and J 7 bases; bases outside gene matches: 6. Germline values: CDR1 SQVTM, CDR2 ANQGSEA. The CDR3 has 12 amino acids. The chain's CDR3 is CSVLQGSQPQHF. The CDR3 bases are TGCAGCGTCCTACAGGGGAGCCAGCCCCAGCATTTT.

This clonotype was observed a handful of times. The genes are TRBV2 and TRBJ2-1, with TRBD2 matching 7 bases. J was trimmed by 5 bases and V by 6 bases; bases with no gene match: 7. CDR1 and CDR2 from the germline V gene are SNHLY and FYNNEI. The CDR3 covers 14 residues. As DNA, the CDR3 is TGTGCCAGCAGAGCCGGGACTAACGACAATGAGCAGTTCTTC. It codes for CASRAGTNDNEQFF.

The chain uses TRBV19 and TRBJ2-1; 7 bases map to TRBD2. CDR1 is LNHDA and CDR2 is SQIVND in the germline V gene (reference sequence). After removal of 3 bases from V and 4 bases from J, the junction contained 9 bases not matched to a gene. This CDR3 has 16 residues. CDR3 in amino acids: CASSIYLREMYNEQFF. In DNA form, the CDR3 reads TGTGCCAGTAGTATTTATCTGCGGGAGATGTACAATGAGCAGTTCTTC.

The chain couples TRBV7-2 to TRBJ1-2; 10 bases match TRBD1. This CDR3 has 16 residues. Germline trimming cut 5 bases from V and 4 bases from J; bases unmatched to any gene: 10. The germline CDR1 and CDR2 sequences are SGHTA and FQGNSA. CDR3 in DNA: TGTGCCAGCAGCCCGCTTCCGGGACAGGGGTCCTATGGCTACACCTTC. Translated, it gives CASSPLPGQGSYGYTF.

J is TRBJ1-1 and V is TRBV28, with 7 bases that match TRBD1. Trimming at V came to 2 bases and at J to 4 bases, leaving 7 bases not matched to a gene. The germline CDR1 and CDR2 sequences are MDHEN and SYDVKM. CDR3 length: 15 amino acids. The CDR3, as DNA: TGTGCCAGCAGTTTACCCCTCGGGACAGCCACTGAAGCTTTCTTT. Protein product: CASSLPLGTATEAFF.